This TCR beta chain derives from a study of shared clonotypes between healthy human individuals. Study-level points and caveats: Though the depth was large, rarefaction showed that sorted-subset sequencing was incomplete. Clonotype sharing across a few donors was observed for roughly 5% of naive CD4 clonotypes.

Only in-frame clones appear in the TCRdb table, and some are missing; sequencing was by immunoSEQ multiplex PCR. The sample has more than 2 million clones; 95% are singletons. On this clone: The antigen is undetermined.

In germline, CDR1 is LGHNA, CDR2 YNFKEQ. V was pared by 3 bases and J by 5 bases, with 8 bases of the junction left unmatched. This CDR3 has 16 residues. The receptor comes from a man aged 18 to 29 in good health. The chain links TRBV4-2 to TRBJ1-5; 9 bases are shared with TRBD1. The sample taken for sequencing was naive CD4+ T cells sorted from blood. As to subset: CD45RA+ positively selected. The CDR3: CASSQRGQGGDQPQHF. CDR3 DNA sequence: TGTGCCAGCAGCCAGCGGGGACAGGGAGGCGATCAGCCCCAGCATTTT.